The entry below gives a single T cell receptor beta chain sequence along with its context. The data were taken from a study of cytomegalovirus exposure and HLA in healthy donors. The protocol was immunoSEQ multiplex PCR, while the TCRdb copy is restricted to in-frame clones and leaves out a portion. The sample contains 110,000 to 150,000 clones, approximately 90% of which appear only once. Trimming took off 4 bases at V and 4 bases at J, with 7 bases between the two ends. CDR3 length: 11 residues. Germline assignment: CDR1 DFQATT and CDR2 SNEGSKA (reference sequence). The source of this sequence is a man in his late teens or twenties in good health and CMV-seronegative. The sample was PBMCs. The chain employs TRBV20-1 and TRBJ2-5, with D possibly being TRBD2 (5 bases). CDR3 coding DNA: TGCAGTGCTAAGGAGGTAGAGACCCAGTACTTC. This translates into CSAKEVETQYF.